Sequencing of this T cell receptor beta chain was carried out in a study of glioma-infiltrating T cells after dendritic cell vaccination. Overall study: Patients had newly diagnosed or recurrent glioblastoma and received dendritic cell vaccines. Dendritic cells derived from monocytes and pulsed with autologous tumor lysate formed the vaccine. Patients received autologous tumor lysate-pulsed dendritic cell vaccination between about 2003 and 2012.

Amplification used 60 V beta primers and 13 J beta primers. Repertoires were generated with immunoSEQ multiplex PCR, while TCRdb's copy carries only in-frame clones and drops some. The data show over 90,000 clones, about 85% seen once. Per the germline V gene, CDR1 is ENHRY and CDR2 is SYGVKD. Unmatched junction bases numbered 9, after V lost 6 bases and J lost 5 bases. CDR3 length equals 15 residues. The sample here was blood, taken before dendritic cell vaccination. This chain connects TRBV10-3 to TRBJ1-1; 10 bases are shared with TRBD1. This TCR was recovered from a human donor with glioblastoma. CDR3 in DNA: TGTGCCATCAGGGACCGCGGACAGGGGGTTACTGAAGCTTTCTTT. It yields the protein CAIRDRGQGVTEAFF.